This T cell receptor (beta chain) was sequenced during a study of Graves' ophthalmopathy and Graves' hyperthyroidism. The CDR3 is 11 residues long. The germline V and J ends were trimmed by 7 bases and 3 bases, with 7 bases remaining between them. As the template, RNA transcripts were used to amplify TCR beta CDR3 regions. The authors performed first-round RT-PCR with HTBI primers and then a second-round multiplex PCR. TCRdb ran MiXCR on the multiplex PCR reads and lists one entry per CDR3 protein. This sample has 900,000 to 1,200,000 distinct CDR3 sequences, with about two fifths found just once. Pregnant or lactating patients and those with other autoimmune diseases or uncontrolled infections were excluded.

This receptor was identified in an adult man with Graves' hyperthyroidism. The sample taken for sequencing was peripheral blood or thyroid tissue (not recorded which). The chain recombines TRBV12-3 or TRBV12-4 with TRBJ2-7; D is uncertain. CDR3 loop: CASKGNYEQYF. CDR3 coding DNA: TGTGCCAGCAAGGGAAACTACGAGCAGTACTTC.